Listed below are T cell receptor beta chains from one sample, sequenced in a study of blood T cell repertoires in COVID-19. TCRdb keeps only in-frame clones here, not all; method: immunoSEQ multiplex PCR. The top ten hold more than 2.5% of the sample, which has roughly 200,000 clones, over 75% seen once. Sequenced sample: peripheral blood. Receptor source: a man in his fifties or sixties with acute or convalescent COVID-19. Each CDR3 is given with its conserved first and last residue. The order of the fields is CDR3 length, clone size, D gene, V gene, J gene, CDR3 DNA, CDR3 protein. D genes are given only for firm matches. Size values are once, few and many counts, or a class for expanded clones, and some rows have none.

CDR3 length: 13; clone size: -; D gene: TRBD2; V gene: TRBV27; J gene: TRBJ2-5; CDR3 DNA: TGTGCCAGCAGTTTTGCGGGGGACGAGACCCAGTACTTC; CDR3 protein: CASSFAGDETQYF
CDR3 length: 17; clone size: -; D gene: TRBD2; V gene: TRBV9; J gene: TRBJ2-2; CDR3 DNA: TGTGCCAGCAGCGTAGGACTAGCGGGAGGGCACACCGGGGAGCTGTTTTTT; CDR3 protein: CASSVGLAGGHTGELFF
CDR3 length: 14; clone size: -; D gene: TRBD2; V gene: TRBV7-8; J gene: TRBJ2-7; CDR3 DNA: TGTGCCAGCAGCCCAGCCCAGCGGGAGCCGGTAGAGTACTTC; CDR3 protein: CASSPAQREPVEYF
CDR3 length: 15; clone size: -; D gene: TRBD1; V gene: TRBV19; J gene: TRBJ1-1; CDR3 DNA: TGTGCCAGTAGTGGACGGGACAGGGGGTCTAATGAAGCTTTCTTT; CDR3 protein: CASSGRDRGSNEAFF
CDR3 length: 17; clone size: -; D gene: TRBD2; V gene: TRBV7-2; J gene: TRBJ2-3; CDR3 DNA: TGTGCCAGCAGCTTACTCCCCAGCGGGAGAGGGACAGATACGCAGTATTTT; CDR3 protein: CASSLLPSGRGTDTQYF
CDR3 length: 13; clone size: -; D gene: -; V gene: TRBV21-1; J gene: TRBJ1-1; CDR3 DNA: TGTGCCAGCAGCAGACAACTGAACACTGAAGCTTTCTTT; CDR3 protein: CASSRQLNTEAFF
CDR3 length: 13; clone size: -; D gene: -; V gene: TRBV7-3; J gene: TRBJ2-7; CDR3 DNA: TGTGCCAGCAGCTTAGCTAGAAACTACGAGCAGTACTTC; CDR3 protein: CASSLARNYEQYF
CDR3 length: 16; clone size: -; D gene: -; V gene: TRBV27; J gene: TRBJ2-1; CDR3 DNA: TGTGCCAGCAGTTTATCCCCGGGAGCAGGCTACAATGAGCAGTTCTTC; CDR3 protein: CASSLSPGAGYNEQFF
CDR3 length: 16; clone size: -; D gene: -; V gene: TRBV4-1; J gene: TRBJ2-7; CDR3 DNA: TGCGCCAGCAGCTTGGGGGACTTAGCGGAACCCTACGAGCAGTACTTC; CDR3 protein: CASSLGDLAEPYEQYF
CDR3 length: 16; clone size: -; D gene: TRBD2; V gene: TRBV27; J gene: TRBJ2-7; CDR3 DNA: TGTGCCAGCAGTTTATCGAGCGGGAATCTCCTCTACGAGCAGTACTTC; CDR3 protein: CASSLSSGNLLYEQYF
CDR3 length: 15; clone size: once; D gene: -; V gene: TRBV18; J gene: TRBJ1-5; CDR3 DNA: TGTGCCAGCTCACCTCGACAGGTGGACAATCAGCCCCAGCATTTT; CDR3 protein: CASSPRQVDNQPQHF
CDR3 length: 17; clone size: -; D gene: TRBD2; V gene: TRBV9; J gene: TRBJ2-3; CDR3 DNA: TGTGCCAGCAGCGTAGCTGGGGCTAGCGGGGGCACAGATACGCAGTATTTT; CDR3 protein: CASSVAGASGGTDTQYF
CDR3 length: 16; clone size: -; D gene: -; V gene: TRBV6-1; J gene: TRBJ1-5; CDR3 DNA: TGTGCCAGCAGTGAAGGGGCCAGGGCCACTAATCAGCCCCAGCATTTT; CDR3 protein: CASSEGARATNQPQHF
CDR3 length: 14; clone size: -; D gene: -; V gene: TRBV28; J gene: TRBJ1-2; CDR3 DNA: TGTGCCAGCAGTTTTTTCAGTTTGAACTATGGCTACACCTTC; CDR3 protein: CASSFFSLNYGYTF
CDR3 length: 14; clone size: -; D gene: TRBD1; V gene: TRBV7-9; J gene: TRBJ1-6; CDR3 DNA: TGTGCCAGCAGCTCGGACAGGGCGAATTCACCCCTCCACTTT; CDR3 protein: CASSSDRANSPLHF
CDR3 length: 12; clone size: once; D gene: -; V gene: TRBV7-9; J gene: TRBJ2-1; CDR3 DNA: TGTGCCAGCAGCTTCGGAGCATTCGAGCAGTTCTTC; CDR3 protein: CASSFGAFEQFF
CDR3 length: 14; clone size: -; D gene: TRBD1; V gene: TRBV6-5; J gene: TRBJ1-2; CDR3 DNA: TGTGCCAGCACCTTCTCGGGACAGCGAGGTGGCTACACCTTC; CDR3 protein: CASTFSGQRGGYTF
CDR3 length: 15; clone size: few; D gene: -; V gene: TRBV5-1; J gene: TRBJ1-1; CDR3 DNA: TGCGCCAGCAGCTCTTCCCCGGGAATGAACACTGAAGCTTTCTTT; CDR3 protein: CASSSSPGMNTEAFF
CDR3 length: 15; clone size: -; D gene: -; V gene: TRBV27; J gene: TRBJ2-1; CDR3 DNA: TGTGCCAGCAGTCTTACTCTCCGGGTTAACAATGAGCAGTTCTTC; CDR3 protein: CASSLTLRVNNEQFF
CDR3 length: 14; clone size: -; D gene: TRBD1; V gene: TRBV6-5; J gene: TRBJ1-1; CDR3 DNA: TGTGCCAGCAGCTATGCGGGACAGGGAGGGGCCGCTTTCTTT; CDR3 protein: CASSYAGQGGAAFF
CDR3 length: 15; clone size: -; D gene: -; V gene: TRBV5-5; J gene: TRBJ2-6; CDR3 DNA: TGTGCCAGCAGCTCCACATTCTCTGGGGCCAACGTCCTGACTTTC; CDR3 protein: CASSSTFSGANVLTF
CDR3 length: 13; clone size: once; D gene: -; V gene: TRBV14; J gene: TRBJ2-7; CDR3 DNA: TGTGCCAGCAGCCAAGATCGGCGGGGCAAGCAGTACTTC; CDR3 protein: CASSQDRRGKQYF
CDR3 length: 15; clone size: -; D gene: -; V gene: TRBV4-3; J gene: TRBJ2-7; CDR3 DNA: TGCGCCAGCAGCCAAGTCCACGGACAGCAATACGAGCAGTACTTC; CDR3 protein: CASSQVHGQQYEQYF
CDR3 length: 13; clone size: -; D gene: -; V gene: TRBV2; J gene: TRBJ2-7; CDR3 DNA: TGTGCCAGCAAGATGAGGAGTGGAAACGAGCAGTACTTC; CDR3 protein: CASKMRSGNEQYF
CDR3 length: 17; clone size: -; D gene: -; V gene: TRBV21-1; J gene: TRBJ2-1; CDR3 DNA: TGTGCCAGCAGCCCGGGACTAGCGGGTTCGGGGAGTAATGAGCAGTTCTTC; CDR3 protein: CASSPGLAGSGSNEQFF
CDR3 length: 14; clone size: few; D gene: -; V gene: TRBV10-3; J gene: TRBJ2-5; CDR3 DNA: TGTGCCATCAGTGTAGGTCGGGGTCAAGAGACCCAGTACTTC; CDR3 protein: CAISVGRGQETQYF
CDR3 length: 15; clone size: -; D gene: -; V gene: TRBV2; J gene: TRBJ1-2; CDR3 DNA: TGTGCCAGCAGTGAAGACAGGGCGTACAGCTATGGCTACACCTTC; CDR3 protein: CASSEDRAYSYGYTF
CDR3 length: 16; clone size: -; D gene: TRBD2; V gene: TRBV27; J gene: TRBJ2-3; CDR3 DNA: TGTGCCAGCAGTTCCCTTCTAGGGGAGGGCATAAATACGCAGTATTTT; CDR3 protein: CASSSLLGEGINTQYF
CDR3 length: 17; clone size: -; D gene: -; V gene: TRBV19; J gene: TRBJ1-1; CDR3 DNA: TGTGCCAGTAGTATCCCCCGGCAGGGGAGATTGAGCACTGAAGCTTTCTTT; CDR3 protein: CASSIPRQGRLSTEAFF
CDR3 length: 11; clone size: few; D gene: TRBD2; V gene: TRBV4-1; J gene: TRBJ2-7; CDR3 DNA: TGCGCCCGAGCGGGAATTCACGAGCAGTACTTC; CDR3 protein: CARAGIHEQYF
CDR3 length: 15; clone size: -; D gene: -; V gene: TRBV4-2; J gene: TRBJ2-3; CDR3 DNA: TGTGCCAGCAGCGAGGGACTCGCCAACACAGATACGCAGTATTTT; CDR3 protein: CASSEGLANTDTQYF
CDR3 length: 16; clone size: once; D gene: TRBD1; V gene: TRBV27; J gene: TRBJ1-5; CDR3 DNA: TGTGCCAGCAGGACAGGGGGCGCAGTGCCAGGACAGCCCCAGCATTTT; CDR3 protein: CASRTGGAVPGQPQHF
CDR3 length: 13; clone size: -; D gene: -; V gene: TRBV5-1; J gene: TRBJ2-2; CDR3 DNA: TGCGCCAGCAGCTCTGAGGGCACCGGGGAGCTGTTTTTT; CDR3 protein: CASSSEGTGELFF
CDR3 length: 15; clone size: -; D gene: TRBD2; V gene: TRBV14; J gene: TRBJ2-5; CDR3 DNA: TGTGCCAGCAGCGGGGAGCGGGAGGGTCCCAAGACCCAGTACTTC; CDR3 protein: CASSGEREGPKTQYF
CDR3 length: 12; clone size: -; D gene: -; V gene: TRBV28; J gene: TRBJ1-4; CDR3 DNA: TGTGCCAGCAGTTCGCTACGCGTTAAACTGTTTTTT; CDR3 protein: CASSSLRVKLFF
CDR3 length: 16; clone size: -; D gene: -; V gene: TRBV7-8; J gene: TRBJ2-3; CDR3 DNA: TGTGCCAGCAGCGTCCGGGCGGGCACCGCCTCCTATACGCAGTATTTT; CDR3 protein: CASSVRAGTASYTQYF
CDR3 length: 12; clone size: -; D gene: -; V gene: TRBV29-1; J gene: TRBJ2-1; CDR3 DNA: TGCAGCGTCGAAAGAGTCTACAATGAGCAGTTCTTC; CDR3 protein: CSVERVYNEQFF
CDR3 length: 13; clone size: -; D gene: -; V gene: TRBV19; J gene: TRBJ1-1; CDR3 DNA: TGTGCCAGTAGTATCCCCTTAGTCACTGAAGCTTTCTTT; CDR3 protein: CASSIPLVTEAFF
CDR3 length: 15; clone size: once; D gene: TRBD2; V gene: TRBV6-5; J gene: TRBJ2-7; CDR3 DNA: TGTGCCAGCATGGGCTTTAGCGGGGGCTCCTACGAGCAGTACTTC; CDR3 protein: CASMGFSGGSYEQYF
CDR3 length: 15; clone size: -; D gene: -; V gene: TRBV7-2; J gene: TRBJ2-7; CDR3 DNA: TGTGCCAGCAGCTTTTTAGTGGGAGTCCCCTACGAGCAGTACTTC; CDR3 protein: CASSFLVGVPYEQYF
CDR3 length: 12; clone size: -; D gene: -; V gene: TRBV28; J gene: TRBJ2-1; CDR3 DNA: TGTGCCAGCAGTTTCCGGGGGATCGAGCAGTTCTTC; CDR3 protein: CASSFRGIEQFF
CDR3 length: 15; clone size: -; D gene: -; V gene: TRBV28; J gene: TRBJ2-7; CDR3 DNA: TGTGCCAGCAGCCCGGCAGGTGTGAATTCCTACGAGCAGTACTTC; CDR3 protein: CASSPAGVNSYEQYF
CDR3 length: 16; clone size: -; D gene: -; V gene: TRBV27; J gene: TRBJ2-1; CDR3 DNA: TGTGCCAGCAGTTTCGTAGGGGGACGGTCCTACAATGAGCAGTTCTTC; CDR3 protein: CASSFVGGRSYNEQFF
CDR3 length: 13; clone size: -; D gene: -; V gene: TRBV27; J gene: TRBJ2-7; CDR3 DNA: TGTGCCAGCAGTTTACTCCCCGCCTACGAGCAGTACTTC; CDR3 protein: CASSLLPAYEQYF
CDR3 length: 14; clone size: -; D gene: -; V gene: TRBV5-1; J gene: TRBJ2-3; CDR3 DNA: TGCGCCAGCAGCTTAGGTGGGCCGCTAGATACGCAGTATTTT; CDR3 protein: CASSLGGPLDTQYF
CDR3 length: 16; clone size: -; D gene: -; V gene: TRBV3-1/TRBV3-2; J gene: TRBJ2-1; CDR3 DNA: TGTGCCAGCAGCCAAGAGGAGGGGACAGATCTTAATGAGCAGTTCTTC; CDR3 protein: CASSQEEGTDLNEQFF
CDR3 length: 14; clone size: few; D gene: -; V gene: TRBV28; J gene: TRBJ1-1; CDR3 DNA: TGTGCCAGCATCCGCCAAGGGGCCAACACTGAAGCTTTCTTT; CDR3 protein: CASIRQGANTEAFF
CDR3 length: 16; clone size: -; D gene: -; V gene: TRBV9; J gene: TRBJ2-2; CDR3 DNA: TGTGCCAGCAGCGTAGGACAGGCCCTGAACACCGGGGAGCTGTTTTTT; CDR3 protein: CASSVGQALNTGELFF
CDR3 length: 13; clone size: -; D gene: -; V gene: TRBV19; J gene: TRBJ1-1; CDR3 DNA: TGTGCCAGCTCACAAAGGCGGGACACTGAAGCTTTCTTT; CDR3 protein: CASSQRRDTEAFF
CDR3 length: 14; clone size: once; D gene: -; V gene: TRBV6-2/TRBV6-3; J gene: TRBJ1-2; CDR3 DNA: TGTGCCAGCAGTTACCAGGGGACCACTATCGGCTACACCTTC; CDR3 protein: CASSYQGTTIGYTF
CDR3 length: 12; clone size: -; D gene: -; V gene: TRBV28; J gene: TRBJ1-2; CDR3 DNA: TGTGCCAGCACCCTTAATAAATATGGCTACACCTTC; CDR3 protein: CASTLNKYGYTF
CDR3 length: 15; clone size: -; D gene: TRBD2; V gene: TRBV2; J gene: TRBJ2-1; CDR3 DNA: TGTGCCACCGAGACCACTAGCGGATATTACAATGAGCAGTTCTTC; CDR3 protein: CATETTSGYYNEQFF
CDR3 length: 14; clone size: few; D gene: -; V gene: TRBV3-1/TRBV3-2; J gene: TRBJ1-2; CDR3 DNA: TGTGCCAGCAGCCAAGATTCCGCCGGGTCCGGCTACACCTTC; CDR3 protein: CASSQDSAGSGYTF
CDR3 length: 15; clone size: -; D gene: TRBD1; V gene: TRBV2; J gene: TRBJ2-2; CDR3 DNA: TGTGCCAGCAGCCGGACAGGGGGAAACACCGGGGAGCTGTTTTTT; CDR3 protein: CASSRTGGNTGELFF
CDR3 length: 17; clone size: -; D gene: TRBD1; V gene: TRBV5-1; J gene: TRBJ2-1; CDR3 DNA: TGCGCCAGCAGCTGGGCGGGACAGGGGAGCTCCTACAATGAGCAGTTCTTC; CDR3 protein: CASSWAGQGSSYNEQFF
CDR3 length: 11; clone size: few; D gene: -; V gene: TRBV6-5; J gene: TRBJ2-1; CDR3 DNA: TGTACCGTAGGAGGGAGCAATGAGCAGTTCTTC; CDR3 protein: CTVGGSNEQFF
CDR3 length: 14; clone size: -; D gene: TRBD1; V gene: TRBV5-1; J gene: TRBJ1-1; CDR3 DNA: TGCGCCAGCAACGGGGACAGGGGGAACACTGAAGCTTTCTTT; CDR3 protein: CASNGDRGNTEAFF
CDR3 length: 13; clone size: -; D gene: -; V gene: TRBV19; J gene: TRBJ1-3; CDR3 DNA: TGTGCCAGTAGTTGGAGAACTGGAAACACCATATATTTT; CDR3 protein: CASSWRTGNTIYF
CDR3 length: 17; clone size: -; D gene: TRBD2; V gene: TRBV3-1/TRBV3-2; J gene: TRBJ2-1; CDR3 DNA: TGTGCCAGCAGCCAAGATCGCGGCGGGAGCTCCTACAATGAGCAGTTCTTC; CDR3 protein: CASSQDRGGSSYNEQFF
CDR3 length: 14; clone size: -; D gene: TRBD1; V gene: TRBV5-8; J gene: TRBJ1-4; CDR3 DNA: TGTGCCAGCACCGGACAGGCGATTAATGAAAAACTGTTTTTT; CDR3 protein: CASTGQAINEKLFF